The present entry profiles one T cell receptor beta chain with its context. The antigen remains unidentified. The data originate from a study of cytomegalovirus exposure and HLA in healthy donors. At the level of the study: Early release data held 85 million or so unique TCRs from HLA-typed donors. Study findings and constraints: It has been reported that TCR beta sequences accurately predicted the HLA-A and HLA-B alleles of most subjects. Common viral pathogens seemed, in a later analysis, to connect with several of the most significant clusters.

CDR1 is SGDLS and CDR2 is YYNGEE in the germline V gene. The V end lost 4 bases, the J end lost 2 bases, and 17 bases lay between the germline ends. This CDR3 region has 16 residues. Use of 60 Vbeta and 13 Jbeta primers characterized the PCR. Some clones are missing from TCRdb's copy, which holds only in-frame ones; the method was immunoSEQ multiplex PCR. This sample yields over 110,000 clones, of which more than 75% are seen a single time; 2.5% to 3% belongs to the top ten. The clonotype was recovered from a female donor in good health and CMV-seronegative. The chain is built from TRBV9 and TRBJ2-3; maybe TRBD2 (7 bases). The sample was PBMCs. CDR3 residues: CASSFGRGDITDTQYF. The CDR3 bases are TGTGCCAGCAGCTTTGGACGGGGGGACATCACAGATACGCAGTATTTT.